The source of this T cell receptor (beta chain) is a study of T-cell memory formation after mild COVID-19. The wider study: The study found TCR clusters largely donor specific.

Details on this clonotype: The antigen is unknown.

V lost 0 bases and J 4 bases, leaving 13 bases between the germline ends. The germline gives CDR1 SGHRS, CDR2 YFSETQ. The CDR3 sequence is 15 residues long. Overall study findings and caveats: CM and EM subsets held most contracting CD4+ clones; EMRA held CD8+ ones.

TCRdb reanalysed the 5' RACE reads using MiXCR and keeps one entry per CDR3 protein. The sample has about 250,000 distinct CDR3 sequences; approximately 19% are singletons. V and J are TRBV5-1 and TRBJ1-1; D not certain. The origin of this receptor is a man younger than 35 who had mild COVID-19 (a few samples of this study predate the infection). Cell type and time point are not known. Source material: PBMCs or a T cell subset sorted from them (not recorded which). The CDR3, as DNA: TGCGCCAGCAGCTTGGTTCTAGGGCCCAGCACTGAAGCTTTCTTT. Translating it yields CASSLVLGPSTEAFF. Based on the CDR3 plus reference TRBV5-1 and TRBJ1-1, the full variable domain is KAGVTQTPRYLIKTRGQQVTLSCSPISGHRSVSWYQQTPGQGLQFLFEYFSETQRNKGNFPGRFSGRQFSNSRSEMNVSTLELGDSALYLCASSLVLGPSTEAFFGQGTRLTVV.